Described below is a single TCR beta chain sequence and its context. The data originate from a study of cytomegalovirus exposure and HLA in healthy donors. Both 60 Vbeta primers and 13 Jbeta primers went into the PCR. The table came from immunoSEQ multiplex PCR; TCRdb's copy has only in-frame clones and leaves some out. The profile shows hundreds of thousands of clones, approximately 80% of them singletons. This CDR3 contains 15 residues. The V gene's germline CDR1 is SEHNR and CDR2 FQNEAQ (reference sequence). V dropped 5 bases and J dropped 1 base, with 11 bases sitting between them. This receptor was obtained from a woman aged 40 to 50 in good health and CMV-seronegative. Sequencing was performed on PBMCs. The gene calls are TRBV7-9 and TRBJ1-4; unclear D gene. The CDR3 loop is CASSPREETNEKLFF. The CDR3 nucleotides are TGTGCCAGCAGCCCAAGGGAGGAAACTAATGAAAAACTGTTTTTT.